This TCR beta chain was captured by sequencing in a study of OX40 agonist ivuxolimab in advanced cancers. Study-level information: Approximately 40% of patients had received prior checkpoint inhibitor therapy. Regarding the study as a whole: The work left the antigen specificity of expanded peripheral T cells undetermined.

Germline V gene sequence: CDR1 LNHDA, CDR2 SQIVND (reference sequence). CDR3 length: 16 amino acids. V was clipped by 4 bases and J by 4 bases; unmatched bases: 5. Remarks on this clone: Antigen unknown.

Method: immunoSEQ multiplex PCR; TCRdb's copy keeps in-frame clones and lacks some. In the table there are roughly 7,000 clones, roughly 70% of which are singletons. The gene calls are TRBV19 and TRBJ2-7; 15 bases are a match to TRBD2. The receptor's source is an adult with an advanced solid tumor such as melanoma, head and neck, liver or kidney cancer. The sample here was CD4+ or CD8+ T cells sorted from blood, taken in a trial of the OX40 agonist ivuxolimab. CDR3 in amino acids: CASSTGLAGGIYEQYF. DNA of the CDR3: TGTGCCAGTAGTACGGGACTAGCGGGGGGAATTTACGAGCAGTACTTC.